A single sample gave rise to the 11 T cell receptor beta chains below, sequenced in a study of regulatory T cells in long-lasting Graves disease. Specified time point: newly diagnosed GD, antithyroid drugs for less than 3 months. PBMC-extracted RNA yielded the TCR library. In building TCR beta libraries, iRepertoire HTBI primers were used together with Arm-PCR of CDR3 regions. In TCRdb, the multiplex PCR reads were re-called with MiXCR into one record per CDR3 protein. The sample records hundreds of thousands of distinct CDR3 sequences, 16% being singletons. This sample was also put to use in a study of T cells in Graves' hyperthyroidism and ophthalmopathy.

The material sequenced was peripheral blood mononuclear cells (PBMCs), taken at new diagnosis, from a patient treated with antithyroid drugs. These receptors came from a woman aged 40-65 years with Graves disease.

There are many counts of this clonotype. The chain uses TRBV18 and TRBJ1-3; D is perhaps TRBD1 (5 bases). Trimming removed 3 bases from V and 0 bases from J, with 12 bases in between. The CDR3 runs 16 residues. The germline V gene encodes CDR1 KGHSH and CDR2 LQKENI. CDR3 sequence (DNA): TGTGCCAGCTCACCCGCCGGACATGCCTCTGGAAACACCATATATTTT. It encodes CASSPAGHASGNTIYF.

In its sample, this clonotype was seen a few times. The rearrangement joins TRBV29-1 to TRBJ2-2; perhaps TRBD1 as D (5 bases). Germline V CDR1 and CDR2: SQVTM, ANQGSEA. With 6 bases removed from V and 7 bases from J, the gap between germline ends came to 18 bases. The CDR3 contains 14 residues. This CDR3 reads CSVSRGGRNGELFF. CDR3 coding DNA: TGCAGCGTCTCTAGGGGTGGGCGGAACGGGGAGCTGTTTTTT.

The chain couples TRBV5-1 to TRBJ2-5; the D is unclear. V lost 1 base, J lost 1 base, and 8 bases lay in between. CDR1 SGHRS and CDR2 YFSETQ come from the germline V gene. The CDR3 runs to 14 residues. This CDR3 reads CASSLLGFQETQYF. The DNA for the CDR3 is TGCGCCAGCAGCTTGCTGGGTTTCCAAGAGACCCAGTACTTC.

This clonotype was counted many times. This chain joins TRBV24-1 and TRBJ2-1; weak D call: TRBD2 (5 bases). CDR3 length: 13 amino acids. The V end lost 3 bases, the J end lost 10 bases, and 12 bases lay between the germline ends. Germline assignment: CDR1 KGHDR and CDR2 SFDVKD. This CDR3 reads CATSDPWTQEQFF. The DNA for the CDR3 is TGTGCCACCAGTGATCCCTGGACTCAAGAGCAGTTCTTC.

There are a few counts of this clonotype. A much larger clone sits a single nucleotide away, making a read error possible. V usage is TRBV12-3 or TRBV12-4 and J usage is TRBJ1-2; possibly TRBD1 for D (6 bases). This CDR3 comprises 15 residues. The DNA for the CDR3 is TGTGCCAGCAGCTCGGCAGGGGACCTTAACAATGGCTACACCTTC. Translating gives CASSSAGDLNNGYTF.

This clonotype has a count of ten or more. The chain uses TRBV25-1 and TRBJ2-3; 8 bases line up with TRBD2. The CDR3 spans 16 residues. With 2 bases clipped from V and 1 base from J, the junction kept 5 bases outside the gene matches. Germline lookup yields CDR1 MGHDK and CDR2 SYGVNS. The CDR3 reads CASSEVGRGGTDTQYF. The CDR3 bases are TGTGCCAGCAGTGAAGTAGGGCGGGGGGGCACAGATACGCAGTATTTT.

The rearrangement uses TRBV20-1 and TRBJ2-7; possibly TRBD2 for D (7 bases). CDR3 length equals 15 residues. CDR1 DFQATT and CDR2 SNEGSKA come from the germline V gene (reference sequence). V gave up 5 bases and J gave up 2 bases, with 19 bases separating them. CDR3 bases: TGCAGTGCTCAACCCGCTCGGGGGGACACCTACGAGCAGTACTTC. Encoded protein: CSAQPARGDTYEQYF.

This clonotype was observed many times. J is TRBJ2-5 and V is TRBV6-2 or TRBV6-3; perhaps TRBD2 as D (5 bases). V lost 2 bases and J 5 bases, leaving 18 bases between the germline ends. There are 16 residues in the CDR3. Germline CDR1 and CDR2: MNHEY and SVGEGT. The CDR3 sequence: CASSYGLAASLETQYF. CDR3 nucleotides: TGTGCCAGCAGTTACGGGCTAGCTGCCTCACTGGAGACCCAGTACTTC.

With regard to this clonotype: Compared with germline, one end of the junction differs, possibly owing to a read error. V and J are TRBV6-6 and TRBJ1-5; the D is unclear. This CDR3 contains 15 residues. Germline V gives CDR1 MNHNY, CDR2 SVGAGI (reference sequence). CDR3 nucleotide sequence: TGTGCCAGCAGTTACTCGGACTATAGCAATCAGCCCGAGCATTTT. This sequence encodes CASSYSDYSNQPEHF.

The genes are TRBV19 and TRBJ1-5, with D tentatively TRBD1 (5 bases). In germline, CDR1 is LNHDA, CDR2 SQIVND (reference sequence). CDR3 length: 17 residues. V lost 7 bases and J lost 1, with 20 bases in between. In DNA, the CDR3 is TGTGCCAGTAACTTACGGGCAGGGCCCTTGAGCAATCAGCCCCAGCATTTT. It translates to CASNLRAGPLSNQPQHF.

This clonotype was recorded a few times. The chain has TRBV6-1 and TRBJ2-3; tentatively, D is TRBD2 (6 bases). The CDR3 runs 15 residues. V was cut by 2 bases and J by 3 bases, with 12 bases left in between. Germline CDR1 is MNHNS and CDR2 is SASEGT. The CDR3 DNA is TGTGCCAGCAGTGAAACTAGTGGGAGGACAGATACGCAGTATTTT. The encoded protein is CASSETSGRTDTQYF.